This TCR beta chain was identified during a study of cytomegalovirus exposure and HLA in healthy donors. General study points: It was found in a later analysis that first-cohort TCR clusters tended to co-occur in the 90 to 150 validation repertoires. Most TCR sequences were rare, but some public TCRs occurred in many donors. Altogether, 164 TCR beta chains were recorded as cytomegalovirus-associated. In vitro work confirmed that a few CMV-associated chains recognize CMV antigens.

To note about this clone: Its antigen is unknown.

The data were produced by immunoSEQ multiplex PCR, yet TCRdb's version contains in-frame clones alone and is incomplete. The data show about 110,000 clones, approximately 85% seen once. From germline, CDR1 is SQVTM and CDR2 ANQGSEA. This CDR3 has 11 residues. V was cut by 3 bases and J by 5 bases, with 7 bases left in between. The genes are TRBV29-1 and TRBJ2-5; perhaps TRBD2 as D (5 bases). The clonotype comes from a woman under 30 in good health and CMV-seronegative. Sequencing used PBMCs. The CDR3 loop is CSVERAETQYF. The CDR3 nucleotides are TGCAGCGTTGAGAGGGCCGAGACCCAGTACTTC.